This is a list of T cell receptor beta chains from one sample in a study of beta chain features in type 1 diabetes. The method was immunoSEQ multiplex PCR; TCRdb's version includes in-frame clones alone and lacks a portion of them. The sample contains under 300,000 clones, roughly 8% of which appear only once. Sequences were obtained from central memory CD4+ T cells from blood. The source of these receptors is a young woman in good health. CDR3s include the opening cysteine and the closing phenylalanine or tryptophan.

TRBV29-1	CSVERGVSNGYTF
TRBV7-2	CASTPGLNTGELFF
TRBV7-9	CASSSRRGSGTYQETQYF
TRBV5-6	CASSLLMDREGQPQHF
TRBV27	CASSLSWQGHEQYF
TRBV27	CASRNPVGWDTQYF
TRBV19	CASSIFSSASGRRVDGRNEQFF
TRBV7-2	CASSLVGGVASNEQFF
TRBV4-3	CASSLTGTKNTEAFF
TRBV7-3	CASSPRTGGFRPETQYF
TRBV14	CASSQETRATEAFF
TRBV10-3	CAISPAGDTIYF
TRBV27	CASSLSQRHNTEAFF
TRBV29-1	CSVDPTRSGELFF
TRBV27	CATRDRKYEQYF
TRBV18	CASSPQGYNEQFF
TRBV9	CASSVEGRVETQYF
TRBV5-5	CASSPDRPNEQFF
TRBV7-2	CASSFRSGPSTDTQYF
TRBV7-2	CAREKENTGELFF
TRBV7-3	CASSYPRGRQTGNEKLFF
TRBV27	CASGVGGFGQPQHF
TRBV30	CAWSVDMVYEQYF
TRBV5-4	CASSTGQGANIQYF
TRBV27	CASSSLSRDTEAFF
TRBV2	CASSPTGQGGDTQYF
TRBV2	CASKEREYNEQFF
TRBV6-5	CASRTGSFSGNTIYF